The present entry profiles one T cell receptor (beta chain) with its context. What it binds is unknown. Germline and junction disagree at one end, which may indicate a read error. This entry is derived from a study of human T cells and chemical hapten exposure. Findings and limits, study-wide: The donor cohort had alopecia, so its immune response may not match that of healthy people. Expanded TCR sets contained significantly more large CDR3 similarity clusters than controls. With DPC sensitization, TCRs exceeding 1 in 1000 frequency showed no change.

Time point noted: patch test 3, about 24 weeks after DPC sensitization. Treatment described: therapeutic diphenylcyclopropenone sensitization with weekly scalp DPC. TCRdb processed the RACE reads anew with MiXCR; each CDR3 protein has one entry. The data show 150,000 to 200,000 distinct CDR3 sequences, about 25% seen once. The CDR3 sequence is 14 residues long. CDR1 and CDR2 from the germline V gene are SGDLS and YYNGEE. Sequences were derived from whole blood, sampled in connection with sensitization to the hapten diphenylcyclopropenone (DPC). The source of this sequence is a woman aged 40-49 years with alopecia areata. Some clones in this sample may be carry-over from other donors' samples. This chain links TRBV9 with TRBJ2-4; possibly TRBD1 or TRBD2 for D (6 bases each). CDR3 sequence: CASNRRGDKNIQCF. CDR3 DNA sequence: TGTGCCAGCAATAGAAGGGGGGACAAAAACATTCAGTGCTTC.